What follows are 17 T cell receptor beta chains derived from one specimen sequenced in a study of shared clonotypes between healthy human individuals. Here immunoSEQ multiplex PCR was the method, and the copy in TCRdb shows in-frame clones only, minus some. The profile covers over 2 million clones, with around 95% appearing a single time and around 0.13% taken by the ten largest. Input material: naive CD4+ T cells sorted from blood. Subset noted: CD45RA+ positively selected. The receptors were sampled from a young man in good health.

A word on this clone: The junction differs from germline at one of its ends, possibly a read error. The genes are TRBV7-2 and TRBJ1-2; 7 nucleotides align to TRBD1. The germline V gene encodes CDR1 SGHTA and CDR2 FQGNSA. This CDR3 is built from 15 residues. CDR3 in amino acids: CASSHDTGTAYGYTF. CDR3 coding DNA: TGCGCCAGCAGCCACGACACCGGGACAGCATATGGCTACACCTTC.

The chain recombines TRBV18 with TRBJ2-5; maybe TRBD1 (6 bases). Trimming removed 2 bases at V and 5 bases at J, with 15 bases between. Germline values: CDR1 KGHSH, CDR2 LQKENI. This CDR3 is 15 amino acids long. The CDR3 region has the DNA TGTGCCAGCTCACCAGATCGACAGGTGTGGGAGACCCAGTACTTC. It yields the protein CASSPDRQVWETQYF. Full variable domain (remainder filled in from reference TRBV18 and TRBJ2-5): NAGVMQNPRHLVRRRGQEARLRCSPMKGHSHVYWYRQLPEEGLKFMVYLQKENIIDESGMPKERFSAEFPKEGPSILRIQQVVRGDSAAYFCASSPDRQVWETQYFGPGTRLLVL.

The chain combines TRBV10-3 with TRBJ1-6; weak D call: TRBD1 (5 bases). There are 14 residues in the CDR3. CDR1 ENHRY and CDR2 SYGVKD come from the germline V gene. V was trimmed by 8 bases and J by 6 bases, leaving 14 bases between them. CDR3 sequence: CAIGGGEGNSPLHF. The CDR3, as DNA: TGTGCCATCGGGGGGGGTGAAGGTAATTCACCCCTCCACTTT.

The rearrangement joins TRBV11-2 to TRBJ2-7, with unresolved D. CDR3 length: 15 residues. CDR1 and CDR2 from the germline V gene are SGHAT and FQNNGV. V gave up 5 bases and J gave up 3 bases, with 17 bases separating them. The CDR3 region is CASSPLGKLLYEQYF. The CDR3, as DNA: TGTGCCAGCAGCCCCTTAGGGAAGCTGCTCTACGAGCAGTACTTC.

The genes are TRBV15 and TRBJ2-5, with TRBD2 matching over 7 bases. Germline CDR1 reads LNHNV; CDR2 reads YYDKDF (reference sequence). The CDR3 has 14 amino acids. Unmatched junction bases numbered 5, after V lost 3 bases and J lost 4 bases. DNA for the CDR3: TGTGCCACCAGCAGCGGCGGGAGCGGAGAGACCCAGTACTTC. Protein: CATSSGGSGETQYF.

The genes are TRBV5-1 and TRBJ1-2; tentative D call: TRBD1 (5 bases). This CDR3 has 15 amino acids. Trimming stripped 3 bases from V and 5 bases from J, with 17 bases between. Germline-derived CDR1 and CDR2 are SGHRS and YFSETQ. DNA of the CDR3: TGCGCCAGCAGCTCAGACGGGACGGGAAATTATGGCTACACCTTC. Amino acid sequence: CASSSDGTGNYGYTF.

This chain links TRBV6-1 with TRBJ1-1; perhaps TRBD1 as D (6 bases). V was cut by 1 base and J by 1 base, with 13 bases left in between. CDR1 and CDR2 from the germline V gene are MNHNS and SASEGT. The CDR3 sequence is 16 residues long. In nucleotides, the CDR3 is TGTGCCAGCAGTGAAGGGCAGGGGTTCGGGAACACTGAAGCTTTCTTT. Translated, it gives CASSEGQGFGNTEAFF.

The chain carries TRBV9 and TRBJ1-1, with TRBD1 as a possible D gene (5 bases). The V end was cut by 0 bases, the J end by 8 bases, with 11 bases between. Germline V gene sequence: CDR1 SGDLS, CDR2 YYNGEE. The CDR3 spans 13 residues. CDR3: CASSVAGGSEAFF. The CDR3 DNA reads as TGTGCCAGCAGCGTAGCTGGGGGGTCGGAAGCTTTCTTT.

The rearrangement links TRBV28 to TRBJ2-7; 8 nucleotides match TRBD1. Looked up from germline, CDR1 is MDHEN and CDR2 is SYDVKM. The junction had 8 bases not matched to a gene; V was cut back by 7 bases and J by 3 bases. The CDR3 is 14 amino acids. This CDR3 is CASTLDRGDYEQYF. The CDR3 DNA sequence: TGTGCCAGCACCCTAGACAGGGGCGACTACGAGCAGTACTTC.

This clone was seen a single time. The J gene is TRBJ2-3, the V gene TRBV5-4; TRBD1 aligns across 8 bases. Germline V gives CDR1 SGHNT, CDR2 YYREEE (reference sequence). The CDR3 is 14 amino acids. With 4 bases clipped from V and 5 bases from J, the junction kept 6 bases outside the gene matches. The CDR3 coding sequence is TGTGCCAGCAGCCCGGACAGGGCGCAAGATACGCAGTATTTT. This translates into CASSPDRAQDTQYF.

Worth noting for this clone: This sample also contains other DNA sequences that code for the same CDR3. J is TRBJ2-7 and V is TRBV5-1; 7 positions agree with TRBD1. This CDR3 region has 13 residues. V lost 4 bases and J lost 3; bases outside the gene matches: 4. Germline values: CDR1 SGHRS, CDR2 YFSETQ. The CDR3 DNA sequence: TGCGCCAGCAGCCCGGGACAGTTCTACGAGCAGTACTTC. It yields the protein CASSPGQFYEQYF.

The chain uses TRBV4-1 and TRBJ2-2; unclear D gene. Germline lookup yields CDR1 MGHRA and CDR2 YSYEKL. V shed 0 bases and J shed 6 bases, with 11 bases lying between them. The CDR3 consists of 15 residues. The CDR3 DNA is TGCGCCAGCAGCCAAGAAGTGGCATTCTCCGGGGAGCTGTTTTTT. It codes for CASSQEVAFSGELFF.

The table lists this clone with a count of one. An end of the junction differs from the germline gene, which may be a read error. Additional DNA sequences in this sample encode the identical CDR3. The chain has TRBV7-7 and TRBJ2-5; 8 bases align to TRBD1. The CDR3 consists of 13 residues. Germline loops: CDR1 SSHAT, CDR2 FNYEAQ (reference sequence). The CDR3 spells CASSLGQGETQYF. CDR3 bases: TGTGCTAGCAGCTTAGGACAGGGTGAGACCCAGTACTTC.

The chain recombines TRBV7-9 with TRBJ2-1; D remains unclear. Germline assignment: CDR1 SEHNR and CDR2 FQNEAQ (reference sequence). Trimming removed 0 bases at V and 8 bases at J, with 11 bases between. The CDR3 is made up of 14 amino acids. The CDR3 region is CASSLAPLEDEQFF. CDR3 sequence (DNA): TGTGCCAGCAGCTTAGCCCCCCTTGAGGATGAGCAGTTCTTC.

The rearrangement joins TRBV19 to TRBJ2-3; possible D gene TRBD1, 6 bases. The CDR3 is 15 residues long. The V gene lost 6 bases and the J gene lost 0 bases, with 13 bases spanning the gap. Per the germline V gene, CDR1 is LNHDA and CDR2 is SQIVND (reference sequence). CDR3 nucleotide sequence: TGTGCCAGTAGGGACAGACTTTATAGCACAGATACGCAGTATTTT. Protein sequence: CASRDRLYSTDTQYF.

CDR3 in amino acids: CASSLGLAGSNEQFF. DNA of the CDR3: TGTGCCAGCAGCCTCGGACTAGCGGGGTCCAATGAGCAGTTCTTC. This chain connects TRBV6-6 to TRBJ2-1; TRBD2 matches at 12 bases. V lost 6 bases, J lost 6 bases, and 6 bases stayed unmatched. The germline CDR1 and CDR2 sequences are MNHNY and SVGAGI (reference sequence). The CDR3 has 15 amino acids.

This CDR3 reads CASSLTAGGTYNEQFF. Written as DNA, the CDR3 is TGTGCCAGCAGCTTAACGGCAGGGGGCACCTACAATGAGCAGTTCTTC. The rearrangement uses TRBV7-3 and TRBJ2-1, with TRBD1 matching over 8 bases. With V trimmed by 0 bases and J by 2 bases, 3 bases remained unmatched. CDR3 size: 16 residues. Germline V CDR1 and CDR2: SGHTA, FQGTGA.